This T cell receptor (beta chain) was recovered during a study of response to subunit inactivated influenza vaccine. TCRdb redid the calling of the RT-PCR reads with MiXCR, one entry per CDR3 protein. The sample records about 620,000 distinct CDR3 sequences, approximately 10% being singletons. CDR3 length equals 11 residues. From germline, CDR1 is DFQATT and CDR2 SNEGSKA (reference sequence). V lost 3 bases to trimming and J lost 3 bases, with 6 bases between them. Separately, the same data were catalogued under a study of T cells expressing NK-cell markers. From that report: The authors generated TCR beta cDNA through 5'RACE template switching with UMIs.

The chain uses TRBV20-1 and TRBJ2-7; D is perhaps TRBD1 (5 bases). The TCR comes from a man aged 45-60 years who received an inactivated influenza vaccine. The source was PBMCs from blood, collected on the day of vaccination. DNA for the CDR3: TGCAGTGCTAGCCAGGGCTACGAGCAGTACTTC. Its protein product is CSASQGYEQYF.